Each of the 27 T cell receptor beta chains below was sequenced from the same sample in a study of cytomegalovirus exposure and HLA in healthy donors. The PCR used 60 Vbeta and 13 Jbeta primers. TCRdb keeps only in-frame clones here, not all; method: immunoSEQ multiplex PCR. Recorded here are about 210,000 clones; the top ten clones represent 0.75% to 1%. Sequencing was performed on PBMCs. The source is a woman aged 25 to 45 in good health and CMV-seropositive.

The chain uses TRBV5-1 and TRBJ2-7; D might be TRBD2 (7 bases). The V end lost 0 bases, the J end lost 0 bases, and 13 bases lay between the germline ends. The CDR3 spans 16 residues. In germline, CDR1 is SGHRS, CDR2 YFSETQ. The CDR3 reads CASSLEQGGGSYEQYF. The CDR3 nucleotides are TGCGCCAGCAGCTTGGAACAGGGCGGGGGCTCCTACGAGCAGTACTTC.

This chain uses TRBV5-1 with TRBJ1-2; perhaps TRBD1 as D (5 bases). V lost 2 bases, J lost 4 bases, and 9 bases lay in between. The CDR3 totals 13 residues. The germline V gene has CDR1 SGHRS and CDR2 YFSETQ. CDR3 DNA sequence: TGCGCCAGCAGCTTAGGGGAAGTCTATGGCTACACCTTC. It is translated as CASSLGEVYGYTF.

The chain employs TRBV27 and TRBJ1-1, with TRBD1 as a possible D gene (6 bases). The germline gives CDR1 MNHEY, CDR2 SMNVEV (reference sequence). The CDR3 is 14 residues long. The V and J ends lost 7 bases and 7 bases respectively, with 19 bases between them. The CDR3 DNA sequence: TGTGCCAGCATTCGCAGGGGAAGGGTCGGTGAAGCTTTCTTT. It yields the protein CASIRRGRVGEAFF.

The rearrangement joins TRBV19 to TRBJ2-1; no firm D call. This CDR3 has 16 residues. From germline, CDR1 is LNHDA and CDR2 SQIVND (reference sequence). The V and J ends lost 3 bases and 4 bases respectively, with 16 bases between them. The CDR3 region has the DNA TGTGCCAGTAGTATGTACTCCAACGCAGGTTACAATGAGCAGTTCTTC. It yields the protein CASSMYSNAGYNEQFF.

Concerning this clone: Germline is not matched at one junction end, which may reflect a read error. The chain couples TRBV6-4 to TRBJ1-2; D call uncertain. The CDR3 covers 13 residues. From germline, CDR1 is MRHNA and CDR2 SNTAGT. The DNA of the CDR3 is TGTGCCAGCAGTGACCACGGACGCGGGCCGCCCTACTTC. The encoded protein is CASSDHGRGPPYF.

The chain has TRBV4-1 and TRBJ1-5, with D possibly matching TRBD1 (6 bases). The ends were cut back, 3 bases at V and 0 bases at J, with 12 bases in the middle. CDR3 length: 16 residues. CDR1 is MGHRA and CDR2 is YSYEKL in the germline V gene. The DNA of the CDR3 is TGCGCCAGCAGCCACAGGACAGCTTCTAGCAATCAGCCCCAGCATTTT. This encodes CASSHRTASSNQPQHF.

The V and J genes are TRBV6-5 and TRBJ1-2; no clear D gene. The CDR3 runs to 15 residues. The germline gives CDR1 MNHEY, CDR2 SVGAGI. V was clipped by 6 bases and J by 3 bases, with 17 bases between them. The CDR3 region is CASRRDESRYYGYTF. The CDR3 coding sequence is TGTGCCAGCAGGAGGGATGAATCGCGGTACTATGGCTACACCTTC.

The CDR3 protein is CASQGTEAFF. The CDR3, as DNA: TGTGCCAGCCAGGGGACAGAAGCTTTCTTT. This chain joins TRBV28 and TRBJ1-1; D might be TRBD1 (6 bases). This CDR3 spans 10 amino acids. CDR1 MDHEN and CDR2 SYDVKM come from the germline V gene. The germline V and J ends were trimmed by 8 bases and 8 bases, with 9 bases remaining between them. Complete variable domain (other parts from reference TRBV28 and TRBJ1-1): DVKVTQSSRYLVKRTGEKVFLECVQDMDHENMFWYRQDPGLGLRLIYFSYDVKMKEKGDIPEGYSVSREKKERFSLILESASTNQTSMYLCASQGTEAFFGQGTRLTVV.

To note about this clone: Within the sample, other DNA sequences also encode this same CDR3. The chain is built from TRBV6-5 and TRBJ1-2; the match to TRBD1 covers 7 bases. Trimming removed 4 bases from V and 8 bases from J; junction bases left unmatched: 7. The V gene's germline CDR1 is MNHEY and CDR2 SVGAGI. This CDR3 is built from 13 residues. CDR3 sequence: CASSSGQREGYTF. The CDR3 nucleotides read TGTGCCAGCAGTTCGGGACAGCGAGAAGGCTACACCTTC.

The CDR3 DNA reads TGTGCCAGTAGTGGGAGCCGGGTTCAAGAGACCCAGTACTTC. Residues: CASSGSRVQETQYF. The chain is built from TRBV19 and TRBJ2-5; a weak D match, TRBD2 (5 bases). Germline values: CDR1 LNHDA, CDR2 SQIVND (reference sequence). V shed 5 bases and J shed 2 bases, with 12 bases lying between them. The CDR3 runs 14 residues. Looking up the rest from reference TRBV19 and TRBJ2-5 gives the full variable domain: DGGITQSPKYLFRKEGQNVTLSCEQNLNHDAMYWYRQDPGQGLRLIYYSQIVNDFQKGDIAEGYSVSREKKESFPLTVTSAQKNPTAFYLCASSGSRVQETQYFGPGTRLLVL.

The chain is built from TRBV5-6 and TRBJ2-5, with 10 bases that match TRBD2. The CDR3 runs 16 residues. Germline CDR1 and CDR2: SGHDT and YYEEEE. The J segment lost 5 bases and the V segment lost 4 bases, leaving 11 bases of the junction unmatched. The CDR3 nucleotides are TGTGCCAGCAGCCCTTTTATAGCGGGGGGTCCTGAGACCCAGTACTTC. This codes for CASSPFIAGGPETQYF. The full variable domain, with the rest looked up from reference TRBV5-6 and TRBJ2-5, is DAGVTQSPTHLIKTRGQQVTLRCSPKSGHDTVSWYQQALGQGPQFIFQYYEEEERQRGNFPDRFSGHQFPNYSSELNVNALLLGDSALYLCASSPFIAGGPETQYFGPGTRLLVL.

This sequence joins TRBV10-2 and TRBJ1-1; D possibly corresponds to TRBD1 (5 bases). Trimming removed 3 bases from V and 4 bases from J, with 9 bases in between. The CDR3 length is 13 residues. Germline CDR1 WSHSY, CDR2 SAAADI. Here the CDR3 reads CASSDRVGTEAFF. The CDR3 DNA reads TGCGCCAGCAGTGACAGGGTGGGCACTGAAGCTTTCTTT.

The V gene is TRBV7-2, the J gene TRBJ1-1; TRBD1 is a possible D gene (6 bases). The CDR3 is made up of 15 amino acids. The germline V gene encodes CDR1 SGHTA and CDR2 FQGNSA. Between the trimmed V and J ends, which lost 4 bases and 3 bases, there was a span of 15 bases. In nucleotides, the CDR3 is TGTGCCAGCAGCTGGAGGACAGTTGCCTACACTGAAGCTTTCTTT. Translated, it gives CASSWRTVAYTEAFF.

The CDR3 DNA reads as TGTGCCAGCAGCCAAGAATCACACGAAGAGACCCAGTACTTC. Translating it yields CASSQESHEETQYF. The chain has TRBV4-2 and TRBJ2-5; D uncertain. The ends were cut back, 0 bases at V and 3 bases at J, with 8 bases in the middle. CDR3 length equals 14 residues. Germline lookup yields CDR1 LGHNA and CDR2 YNFKEQ.

This chain uses TRBV28 with TRBJ1-4; D is ambiguous. With 4 bases removed from V and 8 bases from J, the gap between germline ends came to 14 bases. Per the germline V gene, CDR1 is MDHEN and CDR2 is SYDVKM. This CDR3 is 14 amino acids long. The CDR3 protein is CASSYTRSREKLFF. The CDR3 DNA sequence: TGTGCCAGCAGTTATACCCGGAGCCGCGAAAAACTGTTTTTT.

V usage is TRBV6-6 and J usage is TRBJ1-1, with TRBD1 identical over 8 bases. The CDR3 spans 13 residues. V gave up 7 bases and J gave up 3 bases; unmatched junction bases: 4. The germline V gene encodes CDR1 MNHNY and CDR2 SVGAGI (reference sequence). CDR3 protein: CASKADRDTEAFF. CDR3 coding DNA: TGTGCCAGCAAGGCGGACAGGGACACTGAAGCTTTCTTT.

The rearrangement links TRBV6-5 to TRBJ1-5; D is unclear. CDR3 length: 15 residues. The ends were cut back, 6 bases at V and 4 bases at J, with 16 bases in the middle. Germline assignment: CDR1 MNHEY and CDR2 SVGAGI. The DNA of the CDR3 is TGTGCCAGCAGCGTTGGGCCAGAAAGGAATCAGCCCCAGCATTTT. This encodes CASSVGPERNQPQHF.

The chain joins TRBV7-2 to TRBJ2-5, with D possibly TRBD2 on 6 matching bases. V dropped 2 bases and J dropped 5 bases, with 9 bases sitting between them. From germline, CDR1 is SGHTA and CDR2 FQGNSA. The CDR3 sequence is 13 residues long. The CDR3 region is CASSLYGSETQYF. CDR3 nucleotide sequence: TGTGCCAGCAGCTTATACGGGAGTGAGACCCAGTACTTC.

This rearrangement joins TRBV7-2 to TRBJ1-5; tentative D call: TRBD1 (6 bases). The CDR3 totals 16 residues. Germline V gene lookup returns CDR1 SGHTA and CDR2 FQGNSA. Between the trimmed V and J ends, which lost 4 bases and 3 bases, there was a span of 16 bases. The CDR3: CASSSGWTAPNQPQHF. DNA for the CDR3: TGTGCCAGCAGCTCCGGATGGACAGCCCCCAATCAGCCCCAGCATTTT.

The V gene is TRBV27, the J gene TRBJ2-3; D might be TRBD1 (5 bases). The germline CDR1 and CDR2 sequences are MNHEY and SMNVEV (reference sequence). Trimming removed 2 bases from V and 6 bases from J, with 9 bases in between. The CDR3 loop spans 13 amino acids. The chain's CDR3 is CASSLARQDTQYF. In DNA form, the CDR3 reads TGTGCCAGCAGTTTAGCCCGACAGGATACGCAGTATTTT.

The chain combines TRBV18 with TRBJ2-1, with 11 bases identical to TRBD1. V gave up 5 bases and J gave up 5 bases; unmatched junction bases: 8. From germline, CDR1 is KGHSH and CDR2 LQKENI. The CDR3 consists of 16 residues. The CDR3 region is CASSARTGGGNNEQFF. Written as DNA, the CDR3 is TGTGCCAGCTCAGCGCGGACAGGGGGCGGAAACAATGAGCAGTTCTTC.

V and J are TRBV2 and TRBJ1-5, with D unresolved. Trimming cost V 4 bases and J 4 bases, with 8 bases left between them. The CDR3 totals 13 residues. CDR1 SNHLY and CDR2 FYNNEI come from the germline V gene. The CDR3 DNA reads as TGTGCCAGCAGTGGGGCGGGAAATCAGCCCCAGCATTTT. It is translated as CASSGAGNQPQHF. Variable domain in full (rest from reference TRBV2 and TRBJ1-5): EPEVTQTPSHQVTQMGQEVILRCVPISNHLYFYWYRQILGQKVEFLVSFYNNEISEKSEIFDDQFSVERPDGSNFTLKIRSTKLEDSAMYFCASSGAGNQPQHFGDGTRLSIL.

The CDR3 sequence is CASSQVVRSGEQYF. The CDR3 DNA is TGTGCCAGCAGCCAAGTCGTAAGGTCGGGCGAGCAGTACTTC. This chain joins TRBV14 and TRBJ2-7, with D unclear. With 1 base removed from V and 6 bases from J, the gap between germline ends came to 13 bases. Germline loops: CDR1 SGHDN, CDR2 FVKESK. The length of the CDR3 is 14 residues.

The chain uses TRBV4-1 and TRBJ1-1; 8 bases are a match to TRBD1. Germline V lookup: CDR1 MGHRA, CDR2 YSYEKL. This CDR3 spans 15 amino acids. Trimming at V came to 5 bases and at J to 4 bases, leaving 9 bases not matched to a gene. The CDR3 sequence is CASSSTKQGGTEAFF. DNA for the CDR3: TGCGCCAGCAGCAGCACGAAACAGGGGGGCACTGAAGCTTTCTTT.

The CDR3 here is CASSDPGLGTPQYF. As DNA, the CDR3 is TGCGCCAGCAGTGACCCGGGACTGGGGACGCCCCAGTACTTC. V gene TRBV10-1 combines with J gene TRBJ2-5; a possible D gene is TRBD2 (6 bases). The V gene lost 3 bases and the J gene lost 9 bases, with 17 bases spanning the gap. The CDR3 consists of 14 residues. Germline CDR1 and CDR2: WNHNN and SYGVQD (reference sequence).

This chain connects TRBV6-6 to TRBJ2-1, with D possibly TRBD2 on 6 matching bases. The CDR3 is 16 amino acids. V shed 0 bases and J shed 6 bases, with 15 bases lying between them. CDR1 is MNHNY, CDR2 SVGAGI, per germline (reference sequence). Here the CDR3 DNA reads TGTGCCAGCAGTTACTCACCGGGACTTAAGATCAATGAGCAGTTCTTC. Translation gives CASSYSPGLKINEQFF.

The chain uses TRBV7-2 and TRBJ2-1; no clear D gene. The V and J ends lost 1 base and 5 bases respectively, with 6 bases between them. The CDR3 covers 13 residues. CDR1 is SGHTA and CDR2 is FQGNSA in the germline V gene. The CDR3, as DNA: TGTGCCAGCAGCTTAGATCCAAACAATGAGCAGTTCTTC. Its translation is CASSLDPNNEQFF.